This TCR beta chain was retrieved from a study of glioma-infiltrating T cells. This CDR3 has 15 amino acids. Germline values: CDR1 KGHSH, CDR2 LQKENI. Trimming cost V 6 bases and J 2 bases; bases outside gene matches: 5. Study-wide points: Only very few CDR3 sequences appeared in both tissue and blood. Tissue-blood divergence was below expectation in non-neoplastic patients, above in gliomas.

Amplification of TCR alpha and beta CDR3 regions from RNA used iRepertoire nested multiplex PCR. One-step reverse transcription and amplification started from about 100-400 ng of tissue mRNA or PBMC total RNA. TCRdb redid the calling of the multiplex PCR reads with MiXCR, one entry per CDR3 protein. The repertoire holds some 85,000 distinct CDR3 sequences, with under 30% as singletons. Comment on this clonotype: Its antigen remains unidentified.

The rearrangement joins TRBV18 to TRBJ2-3; 10 bases match TRBD2. The clonotype comes from a human donor with low-grade glioma or glioblastoma, undergoing nonglioma brain surgery, or in good health (not recorded which). Sample: glioma tissue, nonneoplastic brain tissue, or PBMCs (not recorded which). The CDR3 spells CASSRTSGLTDTQYF. The CDR3 coding sequence is TGTGCCAGCTCCCGGACTAGCGGACTCACAGATACGCAGTATTTT.